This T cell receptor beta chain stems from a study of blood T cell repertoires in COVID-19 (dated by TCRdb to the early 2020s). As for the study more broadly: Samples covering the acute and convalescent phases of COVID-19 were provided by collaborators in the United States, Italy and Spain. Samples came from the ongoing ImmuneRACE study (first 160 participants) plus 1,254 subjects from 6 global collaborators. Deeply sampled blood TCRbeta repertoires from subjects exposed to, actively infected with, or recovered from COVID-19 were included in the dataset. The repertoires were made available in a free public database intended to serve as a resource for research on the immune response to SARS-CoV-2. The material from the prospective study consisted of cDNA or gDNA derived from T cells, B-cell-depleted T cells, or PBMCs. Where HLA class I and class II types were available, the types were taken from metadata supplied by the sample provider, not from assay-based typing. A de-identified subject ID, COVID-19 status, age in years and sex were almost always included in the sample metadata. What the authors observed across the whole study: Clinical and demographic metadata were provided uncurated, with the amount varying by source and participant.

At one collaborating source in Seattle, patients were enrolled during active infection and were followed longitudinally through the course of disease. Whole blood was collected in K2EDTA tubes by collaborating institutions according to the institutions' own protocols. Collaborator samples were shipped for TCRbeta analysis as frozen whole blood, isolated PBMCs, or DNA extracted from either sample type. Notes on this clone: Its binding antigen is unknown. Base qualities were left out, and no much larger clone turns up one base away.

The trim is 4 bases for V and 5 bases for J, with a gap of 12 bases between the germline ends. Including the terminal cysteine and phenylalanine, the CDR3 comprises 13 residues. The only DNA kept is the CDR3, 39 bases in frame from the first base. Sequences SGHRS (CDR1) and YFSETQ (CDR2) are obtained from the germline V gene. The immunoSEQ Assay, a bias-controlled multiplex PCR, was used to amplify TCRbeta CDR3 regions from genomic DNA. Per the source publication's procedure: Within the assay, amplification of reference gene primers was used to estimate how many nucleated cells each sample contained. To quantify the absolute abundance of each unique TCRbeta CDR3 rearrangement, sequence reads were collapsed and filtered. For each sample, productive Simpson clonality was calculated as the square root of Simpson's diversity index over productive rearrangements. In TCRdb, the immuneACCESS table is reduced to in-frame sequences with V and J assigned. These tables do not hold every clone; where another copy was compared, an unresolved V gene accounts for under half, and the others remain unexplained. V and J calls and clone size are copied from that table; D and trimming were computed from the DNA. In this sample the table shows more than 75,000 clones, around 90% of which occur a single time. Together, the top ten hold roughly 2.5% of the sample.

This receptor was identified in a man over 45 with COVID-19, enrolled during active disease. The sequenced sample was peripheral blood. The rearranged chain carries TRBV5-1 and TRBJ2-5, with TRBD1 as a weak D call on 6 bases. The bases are TGCGCCAGCAGCCCCCAGGGGCGGGAGACCCAGTACTTC. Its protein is CASSPQGRETQYF.